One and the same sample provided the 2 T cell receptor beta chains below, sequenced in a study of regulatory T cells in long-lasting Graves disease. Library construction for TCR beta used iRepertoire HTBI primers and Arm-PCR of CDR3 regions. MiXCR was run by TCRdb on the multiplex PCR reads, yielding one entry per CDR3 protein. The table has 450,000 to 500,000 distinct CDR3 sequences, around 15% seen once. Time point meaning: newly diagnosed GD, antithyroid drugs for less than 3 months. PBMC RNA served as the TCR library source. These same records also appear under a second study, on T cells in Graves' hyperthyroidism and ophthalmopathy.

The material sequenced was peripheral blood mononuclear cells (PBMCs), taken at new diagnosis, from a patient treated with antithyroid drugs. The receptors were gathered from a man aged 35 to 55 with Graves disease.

CDR3 protein: CASSQGRAGASEQYF. As DNA, the CDR3 is TGCGCCAGCAGCCAAGGTCGAGCGGGAGCATCCGAGCAGTACTTC. The chain recombines TRBV4-1 with TRBJ2-7, with 8 bases aligning to TRBD2. CDR1 and CDR2 from the germline V gene are MGHRA and YSYEKL. With V trimmed by 1 base and J by 6 bases, 8 bases remained unmatched. The CDR3 loop spans 15 amino acids.

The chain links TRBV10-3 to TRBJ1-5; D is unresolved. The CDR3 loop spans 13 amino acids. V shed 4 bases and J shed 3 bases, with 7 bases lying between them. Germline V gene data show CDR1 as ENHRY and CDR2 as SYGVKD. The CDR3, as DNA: TGTGCCATCAGTGGGGAGTACAATCAGCCCCAGCATTTT. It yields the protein CAISGEYNQPQHF.